This T cell receptor beta chain was identified during a study of T-cell memory formation after mild COVID-19. Of note for this clonotype: The target antigen is unknown.

The CDR3 runs 15 residues. Germline V gene lookup returns CDR1 LNHDA and CDR2 SQIVND (reference sequence). The V segment lost 4 bases and the J segment 7 bases; nucleotides outside the gene matches: 3. Libraries for TCRalpha and TCRbeta carried sample barcodes and unique molecular identifiers via 5'RACE. MiXCR, run by TCRdb on the 5' RACE reads, gives a single entry per CDR3 protein. The sample yields 190,000 or so distinct CDR3 sequences, over 20% seen once. Study results and limitations: Contracting clones localized mainly to CM and EM when CD4+ and mainly to EMRA when CD8+. For second-wave clones that peaked at day 37, SARS-CoV-2 specificity went unverified.

The clonotype comes from an adult woman who had mild COVID-19 (a few samples of this study predate the infection). Cell type and time point are not known. Sequencing was carried out using PBMCs or a T cell subset sorted from them (not recorded which). This chain links TRBV19 with TRBJ2-1; 14 bases match TRBD2. The CDR3 DNA is TGTGCCAGTAGTACCGGACTAGCGGGAGGTAATGAGCAGTTCTTC. Amino acid sequence: CASSTGLAGGNEQFF.